This T cell receptor beta chain was profiled in a study of blood T cell repertoires in COVID-19. CDR3 length: 17 amino acids. The junction had 12 bases not matched to a gene; V was cut back by 2 bases and J by 7 bases. CDR1 is SGDLS, CDR2 YYNGEE, per germline. TCRdb keeps only in-frame clones here, not all; method: immunoSEQ multiplex PCR. The profile shows over 60,000 clones, about 91% of them singletons. Specimen: peripheral blood. This sequence originates from an elderly man with acute or convalescent COVID-19. The chain employs TRBV9 and TRBJ2-2; TRBD1 matches 9 bases. Here the CDR3 DNA reads TGTGCCAGCAGCGTCGGAGTAGGACAGGGGAGAATCGGGGAGCTGTTTTTT. Amino acid sequence: CASSVGVGQGRIGELFF.